The present TCR beta chain was sequenced within a study of graft-versus-host responses after intestinal transplantation. About the research overall: Recipients had transplants, and these were multivisceral, liver-intestinal, or isolated intestinal.

Only in-frame clones appear in the TCRdb table, and some are missing; sequencing was by immunoSEQ multiplex PCR. The profile shows 35,000 to 45,000 clones, over 85% of them singletons. Germline V gives CDR1 SGDLS, CDR2 YYNGEE. The junction had 10 bases not matched to a gene; V was cut back by 3 bases and J by 6 bases. The CDR3 sequence is 16 residues long. Whole-study results and caveats: Declining HvG levels early post-transplant were linked to peak circulating GvH clone levels. Among recipient marrow samples, GvH clones were found; some appeared first in ileum or blood.

About this clone: The antigen is undetermined.

The sample here was PBMCs, taken 700 to 750 days after intestinal transplantation. The V call is TRBV9, the J call TRBJ2-1; 9 nucleotides agree with TRBD2. The receptor was isolated from a human patient who received an intestinal transplant, so some T cells may come from the graft donor. The CDR3 coding sequence is TGTGCCAGCAGCGGTATAGCGGGGGAGTTTTTCAATGAGCAGTTCTTC. Its protein is CASSGIAGEFFNEQFF.